A selection of T cell receptor beta chains follows, all from one sample in a study of T cells after yellow fever vaccination. MiXCR was run by TCRdb on the 5' RACE reads, yielding one entry per CDR3 protein. The sample consists of some 550,000 distinct CDR3 sequences, around 21% of them appearing once. The sample was PBMCs, taken 15 days after the yellow fever booster vaccination. The receptors come from a man aged 25 to 45 who received the YFV17D yellow fever vaccine. Each CDR3 is given with its conserved first and last residue. A D gene is named only where the DNA matches it firmly. Size is stated for part of the rows, as once, few or many counts, or as a class when the clone is expanded.

TRBJ2-7 TRBV30 . few CAGEGAYEQYF TGTGCTGGGGAGGGGGCCTACGAGCAGTACTTC
TRBJ2-2 TRBV30 . . CAWSRVDTGELFF TGTGCCTGGAGTAGGGTGGACACCGGGGAGCTGTTTTTT
TRBJ1-1 TRBV5-1 . . CASSLGQTPEAFF TGCGCCAGCAGCTTGGGACAGACCCCTGAAGCTTTCTTT
TRBJ2-1 TRBV21-1 . few CASSNHCNEQFF TGTGCCAGCAGCAATCACTGCAATGAGCAGTTCTTC
TRBJ2-3 TRBV7-9 TRBD1 few CASSSGTGHTDTQYF TGTGCCAGCAGCTCCGGGACAGGGCACACAGATACGCAGTATTTT
TRBJ2-3 TRBV4-3 TRBD2 few CASSRRTSGSDTQYF TGCGCCAGCAGCCGACGGACTAGCGGGAGTGATACGCAGTATTTT
TRBJ2-1 TRBV20-1 TRBD2 . CSAPGTGLSFIF TGCAGTGCTCCAGGAACGGGACTATCGTTCATCTTC
TRBJ2-1 TRBV7-2 TRBD2 . CASSPTAGDPRNEQFF TGTGCCAGCAGCCCCACAGCGGGAGACCCCAGGAATGAGCAGTTCTTC
TRBJ1-2 TRBV12-3/TRBV12-4 . few CASSPTNGYTF TGTGCCAGCAGCCCAACTAACGGCTACACCTTC
TRBJ2-7 TRBV9 TRBD2 few CASSVDSGLGYEQYF TGTGCCAGCAGCGTAGACTCGGGACTAGGCTACGAGCAGTACTTC
TRBJ2-1 TRBV7-2 TRBD2 once CASSRLGVAGDEQFF TGTGCCAGCAGCCGCCTCGGGGTAGCGGGAGATGAGCAGTTCTTC
TRBJ2-7 TRBV7-6 . . CASSLTGLDEQYF TGTGCCAGCAGCTTAACGGGATTAGACGAGCAGTACTTC
TRBJ2-7 TRBV6-1 . . CASREGAVEFYEQYF TGTGCCAGCAGAGAAGGAGCGGTAGAATTCTACGAGCAGTACTTC
TRBJ1-1 TRBV12-3/TRBV12-4 . few CASSLKGRNTEAFF TGTGCCAGCAGTTTAAAGGGAAGAAACACTGAAGCTTTCTTT
TRBJ1-6 TRBV5-5 . many CASSLDSYNSPLHF TGTGCCAGCAGCTTGGACAGCTATAATTCACCCCTCCACTTT
TRBJ1-1 TRBV29-1 . few CSVKEEAFF TGCAGCGTTAAGGAAGAAGCTTTCTTT
TRBJ1-2 TRBV29-1 . . CSVAVQGGSGYTF TGCAGCGTGGCGGTGCAGGGCGGCTCCGGCTACACCTTC
TRBJ2-6 TRBV10-3 TRBD2 . CAISGAGGSSGANVLTF TGTGCCATCAGTGGAGCGGGGGGTTCCTCTGGGGCCAACGTCCTGACTTTC
TRBJ2-1 TRBV7-6 TRBD2 few CASSLAAGGNEQFF TGTGCCAGCAGCTTAGCGGCGGGGGGGAATGAGCAGTTCTTC
TRBJ2-7 TRBV7-9 TRBD2 few CASSLTPIAGKSYEQYF TGTGCCAGCAGCTTAACACCTATAGCGGGAAAATCCTACGAGCAGTACTTC
TRBJ2-5 TRBV5-5 TRBD2 few CASTSLGLAGRETQYF TGTGCCAGCACCTCTCTCGGGCTAGCGGGAAGAGAGACCCAGTACTTC
TRBJ2-1 TRBV29-1 . few CSVARFEDNEQFF TGCAGCGTTGCCCGGTTTGAGGACAATGAGCAGTTCTTC
TRBJ1-6 TRBV25-1 . many CASSEQGLSPLHF TGTGCCAGCAGTGAACAGGGCCTTTCACCCCTCCACTTT
TRBJ2-3 TRBV20-1 TRBD2 few CSAPLLAGGLSDTQYF TGCAGTGCCCCTCTTTTAGCGGGAGGGCTTTCAGATACGCAGTATTTT